This TCR beta chain is drawn from a study of blood T cell repertoires in COVID-19 (dated by TCRdb to the early 2020s). Some background on the complete study: Samples covering the acute and convalescent phases of COVID-19 were provided by collaborators in the United States, Italy and Spain. The material from the prospective study consisted of cDNA or gDNA derived from T cells, B-cell-depleted T cells, or PBMCs. Subjects who had been exposed to COVID-19, were actively infected with it, or had recovered from it provided the deeply sampled blood TCRbeta repertoires that made up the dataset. The repertoires were released in a freely available public database intended as a resource for research on the immune response to SARS-CoV-2. The samples were drawn from two sources: the first 160 participants of the ongoing ImmuneRACE study, and over 950 subjects contributed by 6 global collaborators. The sample metadata nearly always contained a de-identified subject ID, COVID-19 status, age in years and sex. Where available, HLA class I and class II types were obtained from metadata supplied by the sample provider rather than from assay-based typing.

Whole blood was collected in K2EDTA tubes by collaborating institutions according to the institutions' own protocols. For TCRbeta analysis, collaborators shipped samples in one of three forms: frozen whole blood, isolated PBMCs, or DNA extracted from either of those sample types. Concerning this clone: Its antigen has not been determined. No base quality values were provided; no much bigger clone lies one nucleotide off.

General conclusions and limits of the study: The quantity of clinical and demographic metadata differed by source and by participant and was supplied without curation.

TCRbeta CDR3 regions were amplified from genomic DNA by means of the immunoSEQ Assay, a bias-controlled multiplex PCR. The study's processing was this. The number of nucleated cells in each sample was estimated by amplification of reference gene primers within the assay. Sequence reads were collapsed and filtered to measure the absolute abundance of every unique TCRbeta CDR3 rearrangement. Productive Simpson clonality was computed per sample as the square root of Simpson's diversity index over productive rearrangements. TCRdb obtained this table from immuneACCESS and retained in-frame rearrangements with V and J assigned. These tables miss some clones; where compared with another copy, unresolved V genes account for less than half of the shortfall, and the remainder is unexplained. That table supplies the V and J calls and clone size; D and trimming were determined from the DNA. In this sample the table shows fewer than 200,000 clones, approximately 79% of which occur a single time. The ten largest clones add up to 26% of the sample.

Based on the germline V gene (reference sequence), the CDR1 and CDR2 sequences are GTSNPN and SVGIG. Trimming costs V 4 bases and J 13 bases, and their ends lie 23 bases apart. There are 15 amino acids in the CDR3, from cysteine to phenylalanine inclusive. Kept here is only the CDR3 DNA, which spans 45 bases and is read in frame from base 1. The V and J segments used are TRBV30 and TRBJ1-6; tentative D gene TRBD1, with 5 bases matching. This TCR came from a woman aged 70-85 years with acute or convalescent COVID-19. The sequenced sample was peripheral blood. The CDR3 in this case is CAWTLFGQAEAPLHF. At the DNA level, the sequence is TGTGCCTGGACTTTGTTCGGACAAGCCGAGGCGCCCCTCCACTTT.